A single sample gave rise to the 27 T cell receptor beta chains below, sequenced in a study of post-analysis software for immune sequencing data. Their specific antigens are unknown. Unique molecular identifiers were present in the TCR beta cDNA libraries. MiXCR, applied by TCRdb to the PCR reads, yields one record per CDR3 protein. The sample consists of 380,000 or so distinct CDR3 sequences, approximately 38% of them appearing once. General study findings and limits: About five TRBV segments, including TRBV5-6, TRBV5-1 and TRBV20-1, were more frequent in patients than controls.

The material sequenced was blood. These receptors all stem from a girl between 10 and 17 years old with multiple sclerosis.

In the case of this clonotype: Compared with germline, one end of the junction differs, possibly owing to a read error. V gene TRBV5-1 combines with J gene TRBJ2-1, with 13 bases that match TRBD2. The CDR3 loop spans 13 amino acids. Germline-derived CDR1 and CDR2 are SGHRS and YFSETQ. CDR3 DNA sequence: TGCGTCAGCAGCCCCGCACTAGCGGGGGGGTCGTTCTTC. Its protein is CVSSPALAGGSFF. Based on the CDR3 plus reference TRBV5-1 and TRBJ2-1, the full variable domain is KAGVTQTPRYLIKTRGQQVTLSCSPISGHRSVSWYQQTPGQGLQFLFEYFSETQRNKGNFPGRFSGRQFSNSRSEMNVSTLELGDSALYLCVSSPALAGGSFFGPGTRLTVL.

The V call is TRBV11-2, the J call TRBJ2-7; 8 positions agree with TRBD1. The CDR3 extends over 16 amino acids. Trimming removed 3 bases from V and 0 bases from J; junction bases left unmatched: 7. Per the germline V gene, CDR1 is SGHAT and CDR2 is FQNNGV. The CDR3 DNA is TGTGCCAGCAGCTTGGGTCGGGACAGGAGCTCCTACGAGCAGTACTTC. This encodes CASSLGRDRSSYEQYF.

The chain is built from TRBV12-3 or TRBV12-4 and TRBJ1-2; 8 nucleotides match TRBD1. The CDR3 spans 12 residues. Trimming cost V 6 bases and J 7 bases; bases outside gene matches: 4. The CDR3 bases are TGTGCCAGCAGACAGGGGGGGGGTGGCTACACCTTC. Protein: CASRQGGGGYTF.

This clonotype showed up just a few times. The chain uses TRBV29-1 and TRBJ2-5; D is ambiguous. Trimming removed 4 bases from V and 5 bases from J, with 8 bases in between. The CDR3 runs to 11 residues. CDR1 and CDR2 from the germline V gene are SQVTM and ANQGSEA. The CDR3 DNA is TGCAGCGTTGTAGTTGGGGAGACCCAGTACTTC. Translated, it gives CSVVVGETQYF.

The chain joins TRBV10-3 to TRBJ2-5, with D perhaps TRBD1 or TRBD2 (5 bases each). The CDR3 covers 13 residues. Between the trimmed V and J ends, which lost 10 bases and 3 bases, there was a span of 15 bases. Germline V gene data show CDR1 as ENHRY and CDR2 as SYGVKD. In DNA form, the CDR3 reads TGTGCCACCATGGGACGGGAAAAAGAGACCCAGTACTTC. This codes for CATMGREKETQYF.

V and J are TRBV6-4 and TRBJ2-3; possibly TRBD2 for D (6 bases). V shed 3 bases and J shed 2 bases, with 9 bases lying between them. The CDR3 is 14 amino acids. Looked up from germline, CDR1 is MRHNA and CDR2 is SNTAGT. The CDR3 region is CASSEGGDTDTQYF. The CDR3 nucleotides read TGTGCCAGCAGTGAGGGCGGGGACACAGATACGCAGTATTTT.

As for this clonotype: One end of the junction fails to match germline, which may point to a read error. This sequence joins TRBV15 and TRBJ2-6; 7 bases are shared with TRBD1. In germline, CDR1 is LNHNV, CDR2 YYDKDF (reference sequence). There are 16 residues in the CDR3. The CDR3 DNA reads TGTGCCACCTCCGGGACAGAGAGCTCTGGGGCCAACGTCCGGACTTTC. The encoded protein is CATSGTESSGANVRTF.

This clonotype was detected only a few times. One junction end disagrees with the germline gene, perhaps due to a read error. CDR3 residues: CASSLGQLNTGELFF. For the CDR3, the DNA is TGTGCCAGCAGCTTGGGACAGTTGAACACCGGGGAGCTGTTTTTT. V and J are TRBV5-1 and TRBJ2-2, with TRBD1 identical over 7 bases. The CDR3 runs 15 residues. The germline V gene encodes CDR1 SGHRS and CDR2 YFSETQ.

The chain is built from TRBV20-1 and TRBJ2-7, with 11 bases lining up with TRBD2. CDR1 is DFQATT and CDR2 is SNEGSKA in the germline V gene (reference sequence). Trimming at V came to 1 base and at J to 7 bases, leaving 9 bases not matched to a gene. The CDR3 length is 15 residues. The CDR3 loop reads CSARGGTSGHGEQYF. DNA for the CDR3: TGCAGTGCTAGAGGTGGGACTAGCGGACATGGAGAGCAGTACTTC.

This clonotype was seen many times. CDR3 in amino acids: CSAGKTTVSNQPQHF. In DNA, the CDR3 is TGCAGTGCTGGCAAGACGACAGTTAGCAATCAGCCCCAGCATTTT. The chain has TRBV20-1 and TRBJ1-5; TRBD1 is a possible D gene (5 bases). With 5 bases removed from V and 0 bases from J, the gap between germline ends came to 14 bases. Germline values: CDR1 DFQATT, CDR2 SNEGSKA (reference sequence). The CDR3 runs to 15 residues.

CDR3 region: CASSPLGAGASTDTQYF. The CDR3 nucleotides are TGTGCCAGCAGCCCCCTTGGAGCGGGGGCTAGCACAGATACGCAGTATTTT. The chain has TRBV7-9 and TRBJ2-3; 8 bases agree with TRBD2. Per the germline V gene, CDR1 is SEHNR and CDR2 is FQNEAQ (reference sequence). V lost 5 bases, J lost 0 bases, and 10 bases stayed unmatched. CDR3 length equals 17 residues.

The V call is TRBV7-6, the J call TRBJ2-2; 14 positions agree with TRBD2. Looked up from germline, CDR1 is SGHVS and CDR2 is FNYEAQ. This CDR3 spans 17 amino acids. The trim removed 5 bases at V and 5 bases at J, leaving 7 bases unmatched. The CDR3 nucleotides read TGTGCCAGCAGCGGTCGACTAGCGGGGGGGCAAACCGGGGAGCTGTTTTTT. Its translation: CASSGRLAGGQTGELFF.

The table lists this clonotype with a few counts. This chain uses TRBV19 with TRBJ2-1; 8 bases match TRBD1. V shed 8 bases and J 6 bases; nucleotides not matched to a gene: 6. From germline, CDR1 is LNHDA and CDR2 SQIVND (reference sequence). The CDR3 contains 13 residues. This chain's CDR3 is CASGRQGSNEQFF. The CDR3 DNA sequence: TGTGCCAGTGGACGACAGGGGTCCAATGAGCAGTTCTTC. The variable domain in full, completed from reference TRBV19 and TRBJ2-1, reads DGGITQSPKYLFRKEGQNVTLSCEQNLNHDAMYWYRQDPGQGLRLIYYSQIVNDFQKGDIAEGYSVSREKKESFPLTVTSAQKNPTAFYLCASGRQGSNEQFFGPGTRLTVL.

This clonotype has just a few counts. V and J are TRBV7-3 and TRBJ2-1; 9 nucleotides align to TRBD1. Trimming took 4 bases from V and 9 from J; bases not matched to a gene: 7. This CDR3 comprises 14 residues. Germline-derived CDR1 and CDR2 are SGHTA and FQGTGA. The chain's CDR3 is CASSSGQGLGEQFF. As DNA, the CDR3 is TGTGCCAGCAGCTCGGGACAGGGATTGGGTGAGCAGTTCTTC.

CDR3 in DNA: TGTGCCAGCTCACCGGGGACTATATACTACGAGCAGTACTTC. This codes for CASSPGTIYYEQYF. This sequence joins TRBV18 and TRBJ2-7, with 7 bases identical to TRBD2. V shed 3 bases, J shed 3 bases, and the junction held 5 bases outside the gene matches. The CDR3 runs to 14 residues. Germline loops: CDR1 KGHSH, CDR2 LQKENI.

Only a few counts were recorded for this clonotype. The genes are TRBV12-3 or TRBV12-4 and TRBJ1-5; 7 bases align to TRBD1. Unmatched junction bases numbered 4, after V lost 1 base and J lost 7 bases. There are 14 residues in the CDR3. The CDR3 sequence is CASSLGDRLQPQHF. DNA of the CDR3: TGTGCCAGCAGTTTAGGGGACAGACTGCAGCCCCAGCATTTT.

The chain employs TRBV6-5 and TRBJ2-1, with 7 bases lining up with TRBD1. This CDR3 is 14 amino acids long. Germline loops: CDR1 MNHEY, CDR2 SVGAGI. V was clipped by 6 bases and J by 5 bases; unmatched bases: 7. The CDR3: CASSPNRGDNEQFF. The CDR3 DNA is TGTGCCAGCAGCCCCAACAGGGGAGACAATGAGCAGTTCTTC.

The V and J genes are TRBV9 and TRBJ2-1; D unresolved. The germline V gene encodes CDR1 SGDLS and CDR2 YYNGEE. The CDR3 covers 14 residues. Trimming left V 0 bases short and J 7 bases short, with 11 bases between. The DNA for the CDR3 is TGTGCCAGCAGCGTAGCTTCGAATGGGAATGAGCAGTTCTTC. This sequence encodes CASSVASNGNEQFF.

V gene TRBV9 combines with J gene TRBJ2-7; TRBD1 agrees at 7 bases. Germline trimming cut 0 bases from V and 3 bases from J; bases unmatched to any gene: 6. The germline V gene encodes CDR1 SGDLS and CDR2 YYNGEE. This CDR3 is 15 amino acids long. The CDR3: CASSVEGTAVYEQYF. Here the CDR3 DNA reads TGTGCCAGCAGCGTAGAGGGGACAGCAGTCTACGAGCAGTACTTC. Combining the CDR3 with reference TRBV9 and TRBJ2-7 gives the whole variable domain DSGVTQTPKHLITATGQRVTLRCSPRSGDLSVYWYQQSLDQGLQFLIQYYNGEERAKGNILERFSAQQFPDLHSELNLSSLELGDSALYFCASSVEGTAVYEQYFGPGTRLTVT.

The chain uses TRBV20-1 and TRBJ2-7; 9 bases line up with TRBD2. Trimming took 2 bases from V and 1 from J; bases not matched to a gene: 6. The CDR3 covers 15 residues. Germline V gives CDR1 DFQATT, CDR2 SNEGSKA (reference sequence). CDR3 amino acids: CSARFSGGTSYEQYF. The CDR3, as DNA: TGCAGTGCTAGATTTAGCGGGGGTACGTCCTACGAGCAGTACTTC.

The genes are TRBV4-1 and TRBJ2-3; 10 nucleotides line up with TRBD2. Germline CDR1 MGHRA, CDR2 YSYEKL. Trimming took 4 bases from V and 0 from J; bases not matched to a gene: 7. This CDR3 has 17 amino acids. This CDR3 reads CASSPPGSGGSTDTQYF. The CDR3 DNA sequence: TGCGCCAGCAGCCCCCCGGGTAGCGGGGGGAGCACAGATACGCAGTATTTT.

Here the CDR3 DNA reads TGTGCCACCAGCAGAGTGGGTACCACTGAAGCTTTCTTT. It codes for CATSRVGTTEAFF. The chain recombines TRBV15 with TRBJ1-1, with D unclear. The CDR3 spans 13 residues. V lost 1 base and J 4 bases, leaving 7 bases between the germline ends. Germline V CDR1 and CDR2: LNHNV, YYDKDF (reference sequence). Complete variable domain (other parts from reference TRBV15 and TRBJ1-1): DAMVIQNPRYQVTQFGKPVTLSCSQTLNHNVMYWYQQKSSQAPKLLFHYYDKDFNNEADTPDNFQSRRPNTSFCFLDIRSPGLGDTAMYLCATSRVGTTEAFFGQGTRLTVV.

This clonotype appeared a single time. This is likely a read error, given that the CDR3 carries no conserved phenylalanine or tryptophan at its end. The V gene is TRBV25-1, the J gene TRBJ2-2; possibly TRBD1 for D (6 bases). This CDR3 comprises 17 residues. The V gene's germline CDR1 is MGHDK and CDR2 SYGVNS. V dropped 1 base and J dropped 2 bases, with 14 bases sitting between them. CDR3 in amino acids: CASSELGAGANTGELFC. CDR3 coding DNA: TGTGCCAGCAGTGAATTAGGGGCAGGGGCAAACACCGGGGAGCTGTTTTGT.

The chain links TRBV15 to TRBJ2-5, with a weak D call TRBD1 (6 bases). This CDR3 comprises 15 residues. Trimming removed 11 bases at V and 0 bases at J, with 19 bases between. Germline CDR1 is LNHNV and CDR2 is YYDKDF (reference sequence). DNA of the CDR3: TGTGCCGCGTCGGCAGGGACAATATACCAAGAGACCCAGTACTTC. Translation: CAASAGTIYQETQYF.

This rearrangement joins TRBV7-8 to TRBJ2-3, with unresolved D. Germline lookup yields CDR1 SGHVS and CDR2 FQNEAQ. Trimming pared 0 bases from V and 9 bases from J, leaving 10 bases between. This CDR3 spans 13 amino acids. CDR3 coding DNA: TGTGCCAGCAGCTTAGCGCCCATGGACACGCAGTATTTT. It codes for CASSLAPMDTQYF.

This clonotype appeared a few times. The CDR3 DNA reads as TGCAGCGTTGAAGTCGGACGGGGAGAGACCCAGTACTTC. Translation: CSVEVGRGETQYF. The chain is built from TRBV29-1 and TRBJ2-5; D perhaps matches TRBD2 (5 bases). CDR1 is SQVTM, CDR2 ANQGSEA, per germline. Trimming pared 1 base from V and 4 bases from J, leaving 10 bases between. The CDR3 is made up of 13 amino acids.

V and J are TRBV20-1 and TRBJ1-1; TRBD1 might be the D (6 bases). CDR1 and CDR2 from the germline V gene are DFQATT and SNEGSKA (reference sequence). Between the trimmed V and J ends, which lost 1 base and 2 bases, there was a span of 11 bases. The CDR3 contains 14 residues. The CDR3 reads CSARGGGGNTEAFF. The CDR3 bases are TGCAGTGCTAGAGGAGGGGGAGGTAACACTGAAGCTTTCTTT.